The 25 T cell receptor beta chains presented below share a single source sample, sequenced in a study of HIV-infected patients and healthy controls. No cell fractionation was done, so the repertoire covers all unsorted peripheral blood T cells. Alpha and beta constant-region primers primed reverse transcription of around 500 ng RNA. Each of the alpha and beta chains got its own library through chain-specific third strand synthesis with indices. TCRdb fed the 5' RACE reads into MiXCR, producing one record per CDR3 protein. The sample carries fewer than 11,000 distinct CDR3 sequences, around 4.9% recorded once. Material: blood, obtained before antiretroviral therapy. The source of these receptors is an adult with HIV infection.

This clonotype was observed many times. The chain uses TRBV7-9 and TRBJ2-7, with TRBD2 matching over 8 bases. The CDR3 runs 16 residues. CDR1 and CDR2 (germline): SEHNR, FQNEAQ (reference sequence). Losses at the gene ends were 5 bases for V and 0 bases for J; bases not matched to a gene: 9. CDR3: CASSPSAAGGSYEQYF. CDR3 DNA sequence: TGTGCCAGCAGCCCATCCGCGGCGGGAGGCTCCTACGAGCAGTACTTC. The whole variable domain, filled in from reference TRBV7-9 and TRBJ2-7, reads DTGVSQNPRHKITKRGQNVTFRCDPISEHNRLYWYRQTLGQGPEFLTYFQNEAQLEKSRLLSDRFSAERPKGSFSTLEIQRTEQGDSAMYLCASSPSAAGGSYEQYFGPGTRLTVT.

This clonotype was seen repeatedly, ten times or more. This sequence joins TRBV19 and TRBJ2-4; D is uncertain. Trimming took off 1 base at V and 0 bases at J, with 10 bases between the two ends. The germline CDR1 and CDR2 sequences are LNHDA and SQIVND (reference sequence). This CDR3 comprises 16 residues. The CDR3 spells CASSIGADLAKNIQYF. DNA of the CDR3: TGTGCCAGTAGTATAGGAGCCGATCTAGCCAAAAACATTCAGTACTTC. The full variable domain, in which reference TRBV19 and TRBJ2-4 provide the parts outside the CDR3, is DGGITQSPKYLFRKEGQNVTLSCEQNLNHDAMYWYRQDPGQGLRLIYYSQIVNDFQKGDIAEGYSVSREKKESFPLTVTSAQKNPTAFYLCASSIGADLAKNIQYFGAGTRLSVL.

There are many counts of this clonotype. V is TRBV19 and J is TRBJ1-3; D not certain. This CDR3 has 15 residues. Between the trimmed V and J ends, which lost 7 bases and 0 bases, there was a span of 13 bases. The germline gives CDR1 LNHDA, CDR2 SQIVND (reference sequence). The DNA for the CDR3 is TGTGCCAGTAAGGGTTGGGAGAGCTCTGGAAACACCATATATTTT. This codes for CASKGWESSGNTIYF.

At least ten counts were recorded for this clonotype. The rearrangement joins TRBV12-3 or TRBV12-4 to TRBJ2-1, with 9 positions matching TRBD2. The CDR3 spans 14 residues. Trimming cost V 2 bases and J 7 bases; bases outside gene matches: 3. The CDR3 spells CASSLLLAGNEQFF. In nucleotides, the CDR3 is TGTGCCAGCAGTTTACTGCTAGCGGGAAATGAGCAGTTCTTC.

This clonotype has at least ten counts. The gene calls are TRBV6-5 and TRBJ2-5, with 11 bases matching TRBD2. Germline lookup yields CDR1 MNHEY and CDR2 SVGAGI. V was clipped by 6 bases and J by 2 bases; unmatched bases: 2. The length of the CDR3 is 14 residues. The DNA for the CDR3 is TGTGCCAGCAGGACTAGCGGGAAGCAAGAGACCCAGTACTTC. Encoded protein: CASRTSGKQETQYF.

This clonotype counts as medium-sized. This chain connects TRBV11-2 to TRBJ2-3; no reliable D call. The CDR3 extends over 12 amino acids. Trimming removed 1 base from V and 6 bases from J, with 5 bases in between. Germline assignment: CDR1 SGHAT and CDR2 FQNNGV. The CDR3 DNA follows: TGTGCCAGCAGCTTAGTCGGGGATACGCAGTATTTT. Translated, it gives CASSLVGDTQYF.

This clonotype appeared a few times. This sequence joins TRBV20-1 and TRBJ2-5; D ambiguous. CDR1 DFQATT and CDR2 SNEGSKA come from the germline V gene (reference sequence). This CDR3 region has 10 residues. DNA for the CDR3: TGCAGCGTCCCCAGAGAGACCCAGTACTTC. This translates into CSVPRETQYF.

On this clonotype: An end of the junction differs from the germline gene, which may be a read error. J is TRBJ1-5 and V is TRBV19; D is perhaps TRBD1 (6 bases). The CDR3 loop spans 15 amino acids. Germline values: CDR1 LNHDA, CDR2 SQIVND (reference sequence). The CDR3: CASSSWDTSNQPHHF. In DNA form, the CDR3 reads TGTGCCAGTAGTAGCTGGGACACCAGCAATCAGCCCCATCATTTT.

This clonotype was seen more than once but under ten times. The chain has TRBV5-1 and TRBJ1-1, with D possibly TRBD1 on 6 matching bases. CDR3 length: 15 residues. The germline CDR1 and CDR2 sequences are SGHRS and YFSETQ. V lost 3 bases to trimming and J lost 0 bases, with 12 bases between them. CDR3 sequence (DNA): TGCGCCAGCAGCTCAACGGGACAAATGAACACTGAAGCTTTCTTT. It translates to CASSSTGQMNTEAFF.

Many counts were recorded for this clonotype. V is TRBV5-1 and J is TRBJ1-1, with D uncertain. The V end was cut by 2 bases, the J end by 1 base, with 9 bases between. The CDR3 is 14 residues long. Per the germline V gene, CDR1 is SGHRS and CDR2 is YFSETQ. CDR3 coding DNA: TGCGCCAGCAGCTTCCGGGAATCGAACACTGAAGCTTTCTTT. It codes for CASSFRESNTEAFF.

This clonotype has ten or more counts. The chain employs TRBV10-3 and TRBJ1-5, with D perhaps TRBD1 (5 bases). Trimming pared 2 bases from V and 5 bases from J, leaving 7 bases between. The germline CDR1 and CDR2 sequences are ENHRY and SYGVKD. This CDR3 spans 13 amino acids. The CDR3 region has the DNA TGTGCCATCAGTGAGCAGGGTGATCAGCCCCAGCATTTT. Encoded protein: CAISEQGDQPQHF.

This clonotype occurred many times. The rearrangement joins TRBV3-1 to TRBJ2-7, with no clear D. There are 13 residues in the CDR3. CDR1 is LGHDT and CDR2 is YNNKEL in the germline V gene (reference sequence). Trimming removed 7 bases at V and 7 bases at J, with 17 bases between. CDR3 sequence (DNA): TGTGCCAGCACCTCCGGGTCCTCTGGGGAGCAGTACTTC. Amino acid sequence: CASTSGSSGEQYF.

This clonotype was observed many times. The chain has TRBV7-9 and TRBJ2-7, with 10 bases aligning to TRBD1. Losses at the gene ends were 1 base for V and 4 bases for J; bases not matched to a gene: 4. The CDR3 consists of 15 residues. Germline V lookup: CDR1 SEHNR, CDR2 FQNEAQ (reference sequence). DNA for the CDR3: TGTGCCAGCAGCTTAGTGGGGACAGGGGAGTACGAGCAGTACTTC. Translated: CASSLVGTGEYEQYF.

The chain has TRBV30 and TRBJ2-2; the D gene is possibly TRBD2 (7 bases). The V gene lost 4 bases and the J gene lost 8 bases, with 11 bases spanning the gap. The germline V gene encodes CDR1 GTSNPN and CDR2 SVGIG (reference sequence). CDR3 length equals 12 residues. The CDR3 sequence: CAWTRGGGELFF. CDR3 in DNA: TGTGCCTGGACAAGGGGGGGGGGGGAGCTGTTTTTT.

This clonotype was observed a handful of times. The chain combines TRBV4-1 with TRBJ2-6; no reliable D call. The V end was cut by 5 bases, the J end by 0 bases, with 5 bases between. The CDR3 sequence is 14 residues long. Germline values: CDR1 MGHRA, CDR2 YSYEKL. The CDR3 nucleotides are TGCGCCAGCAGCAGGAGCTCTGGGGCCAACGTCCTGACTTTC. Translated: CASSRSSGANVLTF.

This clonotype ranks as medium-sized. This chain uses TRBV12-5 with TRBJ2-3; 8 bases are a match to TRBD1. Germline V gives CDR1 LGHNT, CDR2 FRNRAP. The CDR3 is 15 amino acids. J gave up 5 bases and V 3 bases, and 7 bases lay outside the gene matches. The CDR3 spells CASGFGGGTGDTQYF. CDR3 DNA sequence: TGTGCTAGTGGTTTCGGTGGGGGGACAGGAGATACGCAGTATTTT.

This clonotype has a count of ten or more. The rearrangement uses TRBV27 and TRBJ1-2; the D gene is possibly TRBD1 (5 bases). The CDR3 has 14 amino acids. V was trimmed by 2 bases and J by 4 bases, leaving 11 bases between them. Germline CDR1 MNHEY, CDR2 SMNVEV (reference sequence). The CDR3 bases are TGTGCCAGCAGTTTAAGGCAGGGTAGCTATGGCTACACCTTC. It yields the protein CASSLRQGSYGYTF.

This clonotype came up many times. The genes are TRBV19 and TRBJ1-5; TRBD1 aligns across 7 bases. CDR1 is LNHDA, CDR2 SQIVND, per germline (reference sequence). The CDR3 has 15 residues. V gave up 3 bases and J gave up 1 base; unmatched junction bases: 3. CDR3 sequence reads: CASSMTGWSNQPQHF. Here the CDR3 DNA reads TGTGCCAGTAGTATGACAGGGTGGAGCAATCAGCCCCAGCATTTT.

This clonotype is medium-sized. V is TRBV2 and J is TRBJ2-1, with D unresolved. Germline CDR1 SNHLY, CDR2 FYNNEI. The CDR3 sequence is 10 residues long. The ends were cut back, 4 bases at V and 9 bases at J, with 4 bases in the middle. The CDR3 sequence is CASSGGEQFF. The DNA of the CDR3 is TGTGCCAGCAGTGGGGGTGAGCAGTTCTTC.

Many counts were recorded for this clonotype. The chain has TRBV20-1 and TRBJ1-4; the D gene is possibly TRBD1 (6 bases). The CDR3 spans 12 residues. CDR1 is DFQATT, CDR2 SNEGSKA, per germline (reference sequence). Trimming cost V 5 bases and J 10 bases, with 14 bases left between them. CDR3 region: CSAAQGIGKLFF. The CDR3 DNA reads TGCAGTGCTGCTCAGGGGATTGGAAAACTGTTTTTT.

This clonotype is termed medium-sized. V and J are TRBV20-1 and TRBJ1-5; TRBD1 is a possible D gene (5 bases). Germline V gene lookup returns CDR1 DFQATT and CDR2 SNEGSKA (reference sequence). V lost 3 bases and J 5 bases, leaving 14 bases between the germline ends. This CDR3 is built from 14 residues. The CDR3 nucleotides are TGCAGTGCTAGTGACGGGGGGTCTTATCAGCCCCAGCATTTT. Amino acids: CSASDGGSYQPQHF.

This clonotype is judged medium-sized. V is TRBV9 and J is TRBJ2-5; 7 nucleotides match TRBD1. CDR1 is SGDLS, CDR2 YYNGEE, per germline. V shed 0 bases and J 4 bases; nucleotides not matched to a gene: 9. CDR3 length: 16 amino acids. Here the CDR3 reads CASSVEGGPVGETQYF. The CDR3 nucleotides are TGTGCCAGCAGCGTAGAAGGGGGCCCAGTAGGAGAGACCCAGTACTTC.

J is TRBJ2-3 and V is TRBV12-3 or TRBV12-4, with 7 bases identical to TRBD2. The CDR3 runs to 15 residues. V was clipped by 2 bases and J by 1 base; unmatched bases: 3. In DNA form, the CDR3 reads TGTGCCAGCAGTTTAAAGCGGGGTGGCACAGATACGCAGTATTTT. This encodes CASSLKRGGTDTQYF.

This clonotype is classed as medium-sized. The chain joins TRBV10-2 to TRBJ1-2; no clear D gene. V shed 2 bases and J shed 0 bases, with 7 bases lying between them. Germline lookup yields CDR1 WSHSY and CDR2 SAAADI. This CDR3 spans 14 amino acids. This CDR3 is CASSELTSNYGYTF. The CDR3 nucleotides read TGCGCCAGCAGTGAGCTAACGTCTAACTATGGCTACACCTTC.

This clonotype has at least ten counts. The chain couples TRBV12-3 or TRBV12-4 to TRBJ2-5, with 7 bases aligning to TRBD2. V gave up 9 bases and J gave up 2 bases; unmatched junction bases: 6. This CDR3 has 13 residues. The CDR3 loop is CASRRRGQETQYF. The CDR3 bases are TGTGCCAGTCGTCGGCGGGGGCAAGAGACCCAGTACTTC.